This T cell receptor beta chain was identified in a study of T-cell reconstitution after alpha-beta-depleted transplantation in children. General study findings and limits: Where alpha-beta T cells came from about two months after transplant was reportedly several hundred expanded graft clones. It was surviving recipient T cells and thymic progenitors that gave some patients high TCRbeta diversity at day 60. The main origin of T-cell counts and diversity one year after transplant was newly produced T cells.

Comment on this clonotype: What it recognizes is unknown.

Unique molecular identifiers were incorporated during preparation of the TCRbeta library. Using its own MiXCR run on the PCR reads, TCRdb lists one record per CDR3 protein. The sample consists of hundreds of thousands of distinct CDR3 sequences, approximately 15% of them appearing once. Per germline, CDR1 SGHNT and CDR2 YENEEA. With V trimmed by 5 bases and J by 5 bases, 11 bases remained unmatched. This CDR3 comprises 17 residues. The sample in question was PBMCs, mostly from graft donor cells, obtained 360 days after TCRalphabeta/CD19-depleted stem cell transplant. The chain has TRBV11-3 and TRBJ2-1; TRBD2 aligns across 11 bases. This TCR was recovered from a male patient between 10 and 17 years old who had a stem cell transplant for acute lymphoblastic leukemia, so the T cells may come from the graft donor. The chain's CDR3 is CASSLTSGSFFNNEQFF. The DNA of the CDR3 is TGTGCCAGCAGCCTCACTAGCGGGAGTTTTTTCAACAATGAGCAGTTCTTC.